This T cell receptor (beta chain) was found in a study of early T cells in non-severe SARS-CoV-2 infection. Study at large: Bulk RNA taken from unsorted whole blood was sequenced, leaving chains unpaired.

General observations from the study: Using VDJdb, the matching emphasized anti-spike CD8 responses while missing private and CD4 specificities.

About this clonotype itself: Its specificity is unknown.

Unique molecular identifiers tagged individual cDNA molecules. TCRdb re-analysed the 5' RACE reads in MiXCR, keeping a single row per CDR3 protein. The data hold more than 80,000 distinct CDR3 sequences, with roughly an eighth observed a single time. The CDR3 runs 13 residues. V was cut by 0 bases and J by 2 bases, with 8 bases left in between. Germline CDR1 is SQVTM and CDR2 is ANQGSEA. The sequenced material came from whole blood. This TCR was recovered from an adult who was a healthcare worker with PCR-confirmed SARS-CoV-2 infection or an uninfected control (not recorded which). V usage is TRBV29-1 and J usage is TRBJ2-7; D unclear. CDR3 sequence reads: CSVEDGPTYEQYF. For the CDR3, the DNA is TGCAGCGTTGAAGACGGGCCAACCTACGAGCAGTACTTC.